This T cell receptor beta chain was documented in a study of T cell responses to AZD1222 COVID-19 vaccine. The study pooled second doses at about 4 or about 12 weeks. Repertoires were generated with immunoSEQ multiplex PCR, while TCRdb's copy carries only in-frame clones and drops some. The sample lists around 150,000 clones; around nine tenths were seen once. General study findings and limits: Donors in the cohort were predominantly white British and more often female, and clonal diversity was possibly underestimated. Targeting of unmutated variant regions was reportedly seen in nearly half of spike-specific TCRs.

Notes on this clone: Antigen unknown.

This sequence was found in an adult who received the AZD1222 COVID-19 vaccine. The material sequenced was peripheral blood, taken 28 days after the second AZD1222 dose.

The DNA of the CDR3 is TGTGCCAGCAGCCCTCGAAACACCGGGGAGCTGTTTTTT. It encodes CASSPRNTGELFF. The chain couples TRBV12-3 or TRBV12-4 to TRBJ2-2; D is unclear. CDR3 length: 13 residues. V lost 6 bases to trimming and J lost 2 bases, with 7 bases between them.